Included here is one T cell receptor beta chain sequence, with context. The record originates from a study of blood T cell repertoires in COVID-19. Turning to the study itself: The United States, Italy and Spain supplied acute and convalescent COVID-19 samples. Nucleic acid was either cDNA or gDNA, and it came from T cells, B-cell-depleted T cells, or PBMCs.

Under the authors' procedure: Reference gene primer amplification gave nucleated cell count estimates. Produced via immunoSEQ multiplex PCR; TCRdb's table is partial and in-frame only. V, J and clone size are taken as reported in that table, and D and trimming were inferred from the DNA itself. Among some 87,000 clones listed, 80% were seen once. Germline values: CDR1 SEHNR, CDR2 FQNEAQ (reference sequence). The V end lost 2 bases, the J end lost 9 bases, and 14 bases lay between the germline ends. The CDR3 sequence is 13 residues long. The sequence was collected from a man between 45 and 60 years old who had recovered from COVID-19. The chain has TRBV7-9 and TRBJ2-7; the D is unclear. Specimen: peripheral blood. The DNA for the CDR3 is TGTGCCAGCAGCTTATTAGGTGCTAGTGGGCAGTACTTC. Amino acid sequence: CASSLLGASGQYF.